This TCR beta chain was identified during a study of siplizumab effects on memory and regulatory T cells (dated by TCRdb to about 2019). Some background on the complete study: The study examined how the anti-CD2 antibody siplizumab affects alloreactive T-cell subsets in allogeneic mixed lymphocyte reactions built from human PBMCs. What the work shows at the level of the full study, not this receptor alone: Among mappable alloreactive CD4+ clones, an average Treg-derived fraction of roughly 71% was observed with siplizumab, compared with 26.9% in control reactions. A naive or memory phenotype could not be assigned to roughly 75-97% of proliferating CD4+ or CD8+ clones. The cumulative frequency of alloreactive sequences traceable to unstimulated CD4+ memory T cells was significantly reduced by siplizumab. Sequences below about 10^-5 frequency were poorly captured, so only a minor fraction of alloreactive clones could be mapped to unstimulated subsets. Compared with memory T cells, unstimulated naive T cells appeared more diverse, and naive cells seemed to make a substantial contribution to the alloresponse. The suppressive function of proliferating Tregs from siplizumab cultures was not functionally confirmed.

In addition, sequencing in three donor pairs included unstimulated CD8+ effector memory subsets alongside CD4+ naive, CD8+ naive, CD8+ TEMRA and CD4+ memory subsets. Sorted unstimulated T cells, along with proliferating T cells recovered from mixed lymphocyte reactions, underwent TCRbeta CDR3 sequencing. Fresh whole blood from around 11 HLA-typed healthy donors was used to isolate PBMCs. The receptor library was made with the immunoSEQ multiplex PCR assay. About 10^5 TCR templates per sample were assayed by the deep sequencing platform. Genomic DNA extracted from sorted T cells was the material used for TCRbeta CDR3 sequencing. The study's processing was this. The R programming language was used for clonal analysis of TCRbeta CDR3 data. Alloreactive CD4+ and CD8+ clones were defined by comparing unstimulated samples with post-reaction CFSE-low samples. Regulatory or non-regulatory origin was assigned to alloreactive CD4+ clones by matching of sequences to sorted unstimulated Treg and non-Treg repertoires. The table was pulled from immuneACCESS by TCRdb, which kept in-frame rearrangements only. Such tables lose some clones; where checked, under half of the loss comes from unresolved V genes, and the rest has no known cause. Clone size and the V and J calls come from that table; the DNA yielded D and trimming. The sample table lists about 52,000 clones, about 97% of them with a count of one. The ten largest account for around 0.66% of the sample.

As to this clone: Its antigen remains unidentified. Base quality data are lacking; no much larger clone is found one base away.

Material for sequencing was naive CD4+ T cells sorted from blood. The sample's cell subset or site, from its label and the paper: unstimulated naive T cells. This receptor was obtained from a human donor in good health.

The encoded CDR3 is CASSGMGQETQYF. The DNA reads TGTGCCAGCAGCGGGATGGGCCAAGAGACCCAGTACTTC. The rearranged chain carries TRBV27 and TRBJ2-5, with a weak D call of TRBD2 (5 bases match). V loses 6 bases of germline sequence and J loses 1 base, and the interval between the two ends is 9 bases. CDR3 length: 13 amino acids, cysteine to phenylalanine. Of the read, only the CDR3 DNA is kept; its 39 bases are in frame from base 1. The germline V gene encodes CDR1 MNHEY and CDR2 SMNVEV (reference sequence).